The 27 T cell receptor beta chains in this list originate from one sample, sequenced in a study of CD8 T cells in Susac syndrome. Random-hexamer reverse transcription was applied to about 0.45 to 1 ug RNA. A single record per CDR3 protein comes from TCRdb applying MiXCR to the immunoSEQ multiplex PCR reads. This table holds 200,000 to 250,000 distinct CDR3 sequences, about 96% found once. The sequencing sample was made of CD4+ T cells from PBMCs. Receptors originate from a human donor with multiple sclerosis.

This chain links TRBV7-9 with TRBJ1-2; D uncertain. V lost 6 bases and J 0 bases, leaving 11 bases between the germline ends. Germline lookup yields CDR1 SEHNR and CDR2 FQNEAQ (reference sequence). The CDR3 has 14 residues. The chain's CDR3 is CASRGWEANYGYTF. The CDR3 DNA follows: TGTGCCAGCAGGGGCTGGGAAGCTAACTATGGCTACACCTTC.

The sample holds one count of this clonotype. The CDR3 sequence is CASSQDPSTDTQYF. Here the CDR3 DNA reads TGTGCCAGCAGCCAAGACCCCAGCACAGATACGCAGTATTTT. The V gene is TRBV3-1, the J gene TRBJ2-3; D uncertain. Trimming stripped 0 bases from V and 0 bases from J, with 4 bases between. Per germline, CDR1 LGHDT and CDR2 YNNKEL (reference sequence). CDR3 size: 14 residues.

This chain connects TRBV20-1 to TRBJ2-1; 10 nucleotides match TRBD2. Germline trimming cut 4 bases from V and 9 bases from J; bases unmatched to any gene: 12. The CDR3 sequence is 15 residues long. Germline V CDR1 and CDR2: DFQATT, SNEGSKA (reference sequence). The chain's CDR3 is CSATPLSGRYSEQFF. CDR3 in DNA: TGCAGTGCTACCCCCCTTAGCGGGAGGTACTCTGAGCAGTTCTTC.

This chain connects TRBV5-4 to TRBJ1-2; D is undetermined. The V and J ends lost 0 bases and 2 bases respectively, with 8 bases between them. Germline values: CDR1 SGHNT, CDR2 YYREEE (reference sequence). The CDR3 is made up of 14 amino acids. The CDR3 here is CASSLAQKNYGYTF. CDR3 sequence (DNA): TGTGCCAGCAGCTTGGCCCAAAAGAACTATGGCTACACCTTC.

The chain joins TRBV5-6 to TRBJ2-1; D may be TRBD2 (6 bases). The V gene's germline CDR1 is SGHDT and CDR2 YYEEEE. V dropped 1 base and J dropped 0 bases, with 14 bases sitting between them. CDR3 length equals 17 residues. CDR3 DNA: TGTGCCAGCAGCTTGCTCCGGGACTTACGCTCCTACAATGAGCAGTTCTTC. It translates to CASSLLRDLRSYNEQFF.

The chain has TRBV28 and TRBJ2-1; unclear D gene. The CDR3 is 12 amino acids. The V gene lost 5 bases and the J gene lost 9 bases, with 11 bases spanning the gap. Germline V gene data show CDR1 as MDHEN and CDR2 as SYDVKM. DNA of the CDR3: TGTGCCAGCAGTCCGCAATGGGCTGAGCAGTTCTTC. Translation: CASSPQWAEQFF.

The V and J genes are TRBV4-1 and TRBJ1-2; no definite D call. Germline assignment: CDR1 MGHRA and CDR2 YSYEKL. This CDR3 region has 14 residues. Trimming pared 2 bases from V and 6 bases from J, leaving 13 bases between. The CDR3 protein is CASSQPAERDGYTF. As DNA, the CDR3 is TGCGCCAGCAGCCAACCCGCCGAGAGGGATGGCTACACCTTC.

J is TRBJ1-1 and V is TRBV3-1, with TRBD1 identical over 7 bases. J gave up 6 bases and V 3 bases, and 10 bases lay outside the gene matches. From germline, CDR1 is LGHDT and CDR2 YNNKEL (reference sequence). CDR3 length equals 15 residues. CDR3 in amino acids: CASSQTGRGFAEAFF. DNA for the CDR3: TGTGCCAGCAGCCAGACAGGGAGGGGATTCGCTGAAGCTTTCTTT.

V usage is TRBV30 and J usage is TRBJ1-2; the D is unclear. CDR1 and CDR2 (germline): GTSNPN, SVGIG (reference sequence). Trimming stripped 4 bases from V and 5 bases from J, with 17 bases between. The CDR3 length is 14 residues. CDR3 in DNA: TGTGCCTGGACGGGTCGCGGGAAGGAGTATGGCTACACCTTC. Translation gives CAWTGRGKEYGYTF.

This chain joins TRBV12-3 or TRBV12-4 and TRBJ1-6; TRBD1 matches 7 bases. Trimming removed 4 bases from V and 7 bases from J; junction bases left unmatched: 7. This CDR3 spans 15 amino acids. CDR3 sequence (DNA): TGTGCCAGCAGTTCCACGACAGGGCAGAATTCACCCCTCCACTTT. Its protein is CASSSTTGQNSPLHF.

The chain employs TRBV20-1 and TRBJ2-7; tentative D call: TRBD2 (6 bases). CDR3 length: 14 amino acids. CDR1 DFQATT and CDR2 SNEGSKA come from the germline V gene (reference sequence). V dropped 3 bases and J dropped 1 base, with 13 bases sitting between them. CDR3 DNA: TGCAGTGCTAGTTTCGGGGGTAGTTCCTACGAGCAGTACTTC. Translated: CSASFGGSSYEQYF.

The J gene is TRBJ2-3, the V gene TRBV30; TRBD2 is a possible D gene (6 bases). This CDR3 spans 14 amino acids. Trimming removed 5 bases at V and 6 bases at J, with 18 bases between. The germline CDR1 and CDR2 sequences are GTSNPN and SVGIG (reference sequence). CDR3 sequence: CAWGMGLRADTQYF. CDR3 coding DNA: TGTGCCTGGGGGATGGGACTCCGGGCGGATACGCAGTATTTT.

Here the CDR3 DNA reads TGTGCCAGCAGGATGGGGGGGAGTACGGGAAACACCATATATTTT. Translating it yields CASRMGGSTGNTIYF. J is TRBJ1-3 and V is TRBV28; perhaps TRBD1 as D (5 bases). The CDR3 covers 15 residues. Germline V lookup: CDR1 MDHEN, CDR2 SYDVKM. V lost 6 bases, J lost 4 bases, and 16 bases lay in between.

This chain links TRBV5-1 with TRBJ2-7; perhaps TRBD1 as D (5 bases). Trimming left V 0 bases short and J 6 bases short, with 13 bases between. This CDR3 region has 14 residues. Germline loops: CDR1 SGHRS, CDR2 YFSETQ. The DNA for the CDR3 is TGCGCCAGCAGCTTGGGGGGTCCAGGGTCCGAGCAGTACTTC. This sequence encodes CASSLGGPGSEQYF.

This chain connects TRBV15 to TRBJ2-1; 14 bases match TRBD2. There are 16 residues in the CDR3. Germline lookup yields CDR1 LNHNV and CDR2 YYDKDF (reference sequence). With V trimmed by 5 bases and J by 9 bases, 9 bases remained unmatched. CDR3 loop: CATSPTSGGAYGEQFF. Written as DNA, the CDR3 is TGTGCCACCAGCCCGACTAGCGGGGGGGCCTACGGTGAGCAGTTCTTC.

The genes are TRBV4-2 and TRBJ2-7; 7 bases are shared with TRBD2. The CDR3 extends over 15 amino acids. After removal of 0 bases from V and 6 bases from J, the junction contained 8 bases not matched to a gene. Germline assignment: CDR1 LGHNA and CDR2 YNFKEQ. The CDR3: CASSQDYPRGSEQYF. The CDR3, as DNA: TGTGCCAGCAGCCAAGATTACCCCCGCGGGAGCGAGCAGTACTTC.

In this sample, this clonotype turned up once. The chain uses TRBV6-6 and TRBJ1-3; no firm D call. Germline CDR1 MNHNY, CDR2 SVGAGI (reference sequence). V was shortened by 4 bases and J by 0 bases, with 13 bases between the two germline ends. This CDR3 region has 16 residues. This CDR3 reads CASSWPADSSGNTIYF. The CDR3, as DNA: TGTGCCAGCAGTTGGCCAGCAGATAGCTCTGGAAACACCATATATTTT.

V usage is TRBV5-6 and J usage is TRBJ2-3; tentatively, D is TRBD1 or TRBD2 (6 bases each). Trimming left V 6 bases short and J 5 bases short, with 25 bases between. The CDR3 runs 17 residues. Germline CDR1 and CDR2: SGHDT and YYEEEE. Here the CDR3 reads CASKTSLGALSGDTQYF. The CDR3 DNA reads as TGTGCCAGCAAAACATCCTTGGGGGCCCTTAGCGGAGATACGCAGTATTTT.

The chain has TRBV6-2 or TRBV6-3 and TRBJ2-3; 7 bases match TRBD2. The germline CDR1 and CDR2 sequences are MNHEY and SVGEGT. The CDR3 totals 15 residues. V gave up 4 bases and J gave up 2 bases; unmatched junction bases: 6. The CDR3 protein is CASSSPAGVTDTQYF. In DNA form, the CDR3 reads TGTGCCAGCAGTTCCCCTGCGGGGGTCACAGATACGCAGTATTTT.

V is TRBV29-1 and J is TRBJ2-7; 8 bases line up with TRBD1. Germline trimming cut 7 bases from V and 5 bases from J; bases unmatched to any gene: 7. The CDR3 is 12 residues long. The V gene's germline CDR1 is SQVTM and CDR2 ANQGSEA. CDR3: CSARPGGHEQYF. CDR3 DNA sequence: TGCAGCGCCCGACCAGGGGGCCACGAGCAGTACTTC.

This sequence joins TRBV20-1 and TRBJ2-4, with D perhaps matching TRBD2 (6 bases). The germline V gene has CDR1 DFQATT and CDR2 SNEGSKA (reference sequence). The germline V and J ends were trimmed by 1 base and 6 bases, with 22 bases remaining between them. This CDR3 region has 17 residues. CDR3 DNA sequence: TGCAGTGCTAGAGTCGCGGGAAGGCCATCGGGTGGAAACATTCAGTACTTC. It yields the protein CSARVAGRPSGGNIQYF.

This chain joins TRBV12-5 and TRBJ2-2; the match to TRBD1 covers 8 bases. CDR1 and CDR2 from the germline V gene are LGHNT and FRNRAP. After removal of 6 bases from V and 2 bases from J, the junction contained 5 bases not matched to a gene. The CDR3 contains 15 residues. The CDR3 bases are TGTGCTAGTGGAACGGGACAGGTCAACACCGGGGAGCTGTTTTTT. Amino acid sequence: CASGTGQVNTGELFF.

This chain connects TRBV6-5 to TRBJ1-5; D remains ambiguous. The CDR3 extends over 13 amino acids. Germline CDR1 and CDR2: MNHEY and SVGAGI. V was clipped by 3 bases and J by 9 bases, with 12 bases between them. The CDR3 DNA reads as TGTGCCAGCAGTTATGGGTCTGATCGGCCCCAGCATTTT. Translated: CASSYGSDRPQHF.

This rearrangement joins TRBV2 to TRBJ1-1, with no clear D. With 10 bases removed from V and 1 base from J, the gap between germline ends came to 13 bases. The germline CDR1 and CDR2 sequences are SNHLY and FYNNEI. The CDR3 extends over 13 amino acids. The CDR3 bases are TGTGCCACCAACCTGCGTGGGAACACTGAAGCTTTCTTT. Its protein is CATNLRGNTEAFF. Filled out from reference TRBV2 and TRBJ1-1, the complete variable domain reads EPEVTQTPSHQVTQMGQEVILRCVPISNHLYFYWYRQILGQKVEFLVSFYNNEISEKSEIFDDQFSVERPDGSNFTLKIRSTKLEDSAMYFCATNLRGNTEAFFGQGTRLTVV.

The CDR3 DNA reads TGTGCCAGCAGTGACGCTAGCGCCTCTTTGAATGAGCAGTTCTTC. It translates to CASSDASASLNEQFF. The rearrangement links TRBV2 to TRBJ2-1; maybe TRBD2 (6 bases). CDR1 and CDR2 from the germline V gene are SNHLY and FYNNEI. Trimming shortened V by 3 bases and J by 7 bases, and 16 bases separated the two germline ends. CDR3 size: 15 residues.

As DNA, the CDR3 is TGCAGTGCTCCATCCGGGACAGGGATAAACATTCAGTACTTC. Translation gives CSAPSGTGINIQYF. The rearrangement links TRBV20-1 to TRBJ2-4, with 9 positions matching TRBD1. Looked up from germline, CDR1 is DFQATT and CDR2 is SNEGSKA (reference sequence). The length of the CDR3 is 14 residues. Trimming removed 5 bases from V and 6 bases from J; junction bases left unmatched: 8.

The genes are TRBV18 and TRBJ2-2; 7 bases map to TRBD1. Germline lookup yields CDR1 KGHSH and CDR2 LQKENI. The CDR3 extends over 15 amino acids. The trim removed 6 bases at V and 6 bases at J, leaving 10 bases unmatched. As DNA, the CDR3 is TGTGCCAGCTCGCCTAGGACAGGCAGCGCCGGGGAGCTGTTTTTT. It codes for CASSPRTGSAGELFF.